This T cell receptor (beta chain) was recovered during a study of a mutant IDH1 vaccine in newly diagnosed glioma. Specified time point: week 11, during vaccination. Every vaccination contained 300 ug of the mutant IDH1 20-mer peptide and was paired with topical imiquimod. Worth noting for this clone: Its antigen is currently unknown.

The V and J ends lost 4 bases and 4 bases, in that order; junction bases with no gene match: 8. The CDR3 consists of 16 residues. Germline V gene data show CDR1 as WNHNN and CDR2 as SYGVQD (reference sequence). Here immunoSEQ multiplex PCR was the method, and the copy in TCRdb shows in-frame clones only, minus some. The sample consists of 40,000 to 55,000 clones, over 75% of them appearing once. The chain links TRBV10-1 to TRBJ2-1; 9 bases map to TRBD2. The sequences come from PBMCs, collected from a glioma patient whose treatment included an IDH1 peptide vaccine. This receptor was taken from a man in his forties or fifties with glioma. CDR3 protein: CASSGLGGLAYNEQFF. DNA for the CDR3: TGCGCCAGCAGTGGCCTGGGGGGACTAGCTTACAATGAGCAGTTCTTC.